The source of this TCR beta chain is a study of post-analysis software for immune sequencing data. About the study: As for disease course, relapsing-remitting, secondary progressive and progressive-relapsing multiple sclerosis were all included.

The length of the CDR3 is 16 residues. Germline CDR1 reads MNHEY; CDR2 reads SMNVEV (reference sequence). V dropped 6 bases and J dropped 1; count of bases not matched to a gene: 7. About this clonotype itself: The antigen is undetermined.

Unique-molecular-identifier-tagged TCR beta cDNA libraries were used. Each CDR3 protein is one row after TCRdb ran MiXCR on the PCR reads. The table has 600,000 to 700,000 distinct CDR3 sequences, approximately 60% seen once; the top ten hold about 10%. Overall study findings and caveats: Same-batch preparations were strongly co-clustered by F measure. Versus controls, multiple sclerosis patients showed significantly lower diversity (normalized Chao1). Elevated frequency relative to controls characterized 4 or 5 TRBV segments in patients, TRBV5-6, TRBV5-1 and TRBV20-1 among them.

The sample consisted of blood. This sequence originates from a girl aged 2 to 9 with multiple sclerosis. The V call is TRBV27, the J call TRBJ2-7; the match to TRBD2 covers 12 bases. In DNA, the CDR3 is TGTGCCAGCAGAAGACTAGCGGGGGAAATTTCCTACGAGCAGTACTTC. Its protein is CASRRLAGEISYEQYF.